This TCR beta chain is drawn from a study of blood T cell repertoires in COVID-19. Background on the study: Donors in the United States, Italy and Spain gave samples during acute or convalescent COVID-19. The analysed material was cDNA or gDNA that came from T cells, B-cell-depleted T cells, or PBMCs.

Authors' methods: Amplification with reference gene primers provided the estimates of nucleated cell counts. Assay used: immunoSEQ multiplex PCR; TCRdb lists only in-frame clones, some missing. From that table come the V and J calls and clone size; the DNA was used to work out D and trimming. This repertoire shows approximately 240,000 clones, around four fifths found once; its top ten account for around 5.5%. This clone occurred a few times. Trimming shortened V by 2 bases and J by 7 bases, and 13 bases separated the two germline ends. This CDR3 contains 14 residues. Per the germline V gene, CDR1 is SGDLS and CDR2 is YYNGEE.

The chain has TRBV9 and TRBJ1-5; D may be TRBD1 (6 bases). The sample was peripheral blood. The source of this sequence is a woman aged 55 to 70 who had recovered from COVID-19. The CDR3 here is CASSVGQGQQPQHF. The CDR3 bases are TGTGCCAGCAGCGTTGGGCAGGGGCAGCAGCCCCAGCATTTT.